This T cell receptor (beta chain) was obtained from a study of CD8+CD57+ T cells in acquired aplastic anemia. Overall study: On average, sorted CD4+ and CD8+ cells gave about 2.9 ug of DNA.

CDR3 and TCR beta VDJ profiling relied on genomic DNA as the template. Via MiXCR, TCRdb re-called the reads, giving one row per CDR3 protein. The sample includes hundreds of thousands of distinct CDR3 sequences, just under 70% of them seen just once. CDR1 is DFQATT, CDR2 SNEGSKA, per germline (reference sequence). With V trimmed by 0 bases and J by 3 bases, 7 bases remained unmatched. The length of the CDR3 is 16 residues. To note about this clonotype: Its matching antigen is unknown.

Points from the study as a whole: Roughly 28 was the count of CD8+ CDR3 sequences that patients shared with controls.

This TCR derives from a human donor in good health, serving as a control. Material for sequencing was sorted CD4+, CD8+, or CD8+CD57+ T cells (not recorded which) from PBMCs. The rearrangement uses TRBV20-1 and TRBJ1-2; 10 positions agree with TRBD1. CDR3 DNA sequence: TGCAGTGCTAGAGATATGACAGGGGGCTGGGACTATGGCTACACCTTC. Its protein is CSARDMTGGWDYGYTF.